The present T cell receptor (beta chain) was sequenced within a study of PD-1 blockade in classical Hodgkin lymphoma. This clone appeared a single time. Only in-frame clones appear in the TCRdb table, and some are missing; sequencing was by immunoSEQ multiplex PCR. Among over 15,000 clones listed, 80% to 85% were seen once. The CDR3 extends over 15 amino acids. Germline CDR1 reads SEHNR; CDR2 reads FQNEAQ (reference sequence). V gave up 6 bases and J gave up 0 bases, with 9 bases separating them. No patient escaped relapse after autologous stem cell transplantation, and brentuximab vedotin exposure varied. Progressive disease, partial response or complete response was each patient's best response.

The receptor was derived from a human donor with classical Hodgkin lymphoma. V and J are TRBV7-9 and TRBJ2-6; D is unresolved. Sequenced material: peripheral blood mononuclear cells (PBMCs), taken before the second cycle of nivolumab. The CDR3 nucleotides are TGTGCCAGCAGTTTCAGACCCTCTGGGGCCAACGTCCTGACTTTC. The encoded protein is CASSFRPSGANVLTF.